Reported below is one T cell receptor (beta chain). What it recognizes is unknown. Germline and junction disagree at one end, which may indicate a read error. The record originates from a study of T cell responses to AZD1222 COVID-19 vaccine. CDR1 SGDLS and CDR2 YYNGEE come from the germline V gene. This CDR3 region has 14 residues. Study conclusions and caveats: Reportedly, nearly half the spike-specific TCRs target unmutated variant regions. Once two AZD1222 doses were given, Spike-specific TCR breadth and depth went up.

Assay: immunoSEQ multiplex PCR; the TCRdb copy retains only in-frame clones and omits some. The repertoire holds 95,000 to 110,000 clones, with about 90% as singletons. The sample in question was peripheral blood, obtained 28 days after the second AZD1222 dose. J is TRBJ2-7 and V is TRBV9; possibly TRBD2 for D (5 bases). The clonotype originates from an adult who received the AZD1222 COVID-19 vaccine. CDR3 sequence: CASTPQEASHEQYF. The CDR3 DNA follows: TGTGCCAGCACTCCCCAGGAGGCCTCCCACGAGCAGTACTTC.